The 17 T cell receptor beta chains given below trace back to one sample, sequenced in a study of control samples from healthy donors and cancer patients. Here immunoSEQ multiplex PCR was the method, and the copy in TCRdb shows in-frame clones only, minus some. The sample includes about 100,000 clones, just over 85% of them seen just once. Sequenced: blood. All receptors come from a man aged 25 to 40 in good health.

The chain joins TRBV30 to TRBJ2-7; D could derive from TRBD1 or TRBD2 (5 bases each). Germline V gene lookup returns CDR1 GTSNPN and CDR2 SVGIG (reference sequence). The CDR3 is 13 amino acids. Trimming stripped 7 bases from V and 7 bases from J, with 20 bases between. The CDR3 nucleotides read TGTGCCTTCCGGGACCCCCCAGTGTGGGAGCAGTACTTC. Amino acid sequence: CAFRDPPVWEQYF.

The CDR3 region is CASSLRLVSGGSYGYTF. DNA of the CDR3: TGTGCCAGCAGCTTACGCTTGGTGTCAGGGGGATCCTATGGCTACACCTTC. This chain uses TRBV7-9 with TRBJ1-2, with 7 bases matching TRBD1. The ends lost 2 bases at V and 4 bases at J; junction bases unmatched: 13. This CDR3 is 17 amino acids long. Germline V gives CDR1 SEHNR, CDR2 FQNEAQ (reference sequence). Full variable domain (remainder filled in from reference TRBV7-9 and TRBJ1-2): DTGVSQNPRHKITKRGQNVTFRCDPISEHNRLYWYRQTLGQGPEFLTYFQNEAQLEKSRLLSDRFSAERPKGSFSTLEIQRTEQGDSAMYLCASSLRLVSGGSYGYTFGSGTRLTVV.

This sequence joins TRBV7-3 and TRBJ2-1, with 8 bases matching TRBD2. The germline V gene has CDR1 SGHTA and CDR2 FQGTGA. V shed 5 bases and J 2 bases; nucleotides not matched to a gene: 8. The CDR3 has 16 residues. The CDR3 spells CASSQSGSVAYNEQFF. CDR3 DNA sequence: TGTGCCAGCAGCCAGAGCGGGAGCGTTGCCTACAATGAGCAGTTCTTC.

The J gene is TRBJ2-2, the V gene TRBV7-3; 9 bases fit TRBD1. Germline CDR1 is SGHTA and CDR2 is FQGTGA. The J segment lost 1 base and the V segment lost 5 bases, leaving 17 bases of the junction unmatched. The CDR3 extends over 20 amino acids. CDR3 in DNA: TGTGCCAGCAGCCGGTACCCGGGACAGGGCCCTAGCGGGAACACCGGGGAGCTGTTTTTT. Translated: CASSRYPGQGPSGNTGELFF.

The J gene is TRBJ1-4, the V gene TRBV28; a possible D gene is TRBD1 (5 bases). The V gene lost 2 bases and the J gene lost 6 bases, with 10 bases spanning the gap. CDR3 length: 14 residues. Germline V gene sequence: CDR1 MDHEN, CDR2 SYDVKM. The CDR3 DNA reads TGTGCCAGCAGTTTAGGGGACGGATATGAAAAACTGTTTTTT. Amino acids: CASSLGDGYEKLFF.

This chain links TRBV29-1 with TRBJ1-2; the D gene is possibly TRBD1 (5 bases). The ends were cut back, 6 bases at V and 5 bases at J, with 16 bases in the middle. The CDR3 is 13 residues long. From germline, CDR1 is SQVTM and CDR2 ANQGSEA. The CDR3 sequence: CSVLQQEQYGYTF. Written as DNA, the CDR3 is TGCAGCGTCCTCCAACAGGAACAGTATGGCTACACCTTC.

The chain carries TRBV2 and TRBJ1-5, with 7 bases lining up with TRBD1. Germline-derived CDR1 and CDR2 are SNHLY and FYNNEI. Trimming removed 3 bases from V and 2 bases from J; junction bases left unmatched: 13. The length of the CDR3 is 18 residues. Here the CDR3 reads CASSEEGASPWGNQPQHF. CDR3 in DNA: TGTGCCAGCAGTGAGGAGGGGGCTTCCCCGTGGGGCAATCAGCCCCAGCATTTT. The variable domain in full, completed from reference TRBV2 and TRBJ1-5, reads EPEVTQTPSHQVTQMGQEVILRCVPISNHLYFYWYRQILGQKVEFLVSFYNNEISEKSEIFDDQFSVERPDGSNFTLKIRSTKLEDSAMYFCASSEEGASPWGNQPQHFGDGTRLSIL.

This chain links TRBV27 with TRBJ2-5; possibly TRBD2 for D (6 bases). V gave up 4 bases and J gave up 6 bases, with 15 bases separating them. Germline assignment: CDR1 MNHEY and CDR2 SMNVEV (reference sequence). This CDR3 comprises 14 residues. The CDR3 sequence: CASSSAGTLKTQYF. The CDR3 DNA reads TGTGCCAGCAGTTCCGCCGGGACTCTGAAGACCCAGTACTTC.

This chain links TRBV4-2 with TRBJ2-7, with 8 bases that match TRBD2. This CDR3 has 15 amino acids. With V trimmed by 1 base and J by 6 bases, 8 bases remained unmatched. Germline V lookup: CDR1 LGHNA, CDR2 YNFKEQ. DNA of the CDR3: TGTGCCAGCAGCCAAGCGGCGACTAGCGCTGGCGAGCAGTACTTC. Protein product: CASSQAATSAGEQYF.

The chain has TRBV6-2 or TRBV6-3 and TRBJ2-7, with TRBD1 as a possible D gene (6 bases). CDR1 is MNHEY, CDR2 SVGEGT, per germline. This CDR3 spans 15 amino acids. The germline V and J ends were trimmed by 2 bases and 6 bases, with 17 bases remaining between them. This CDR3 reads CASSYAGQGRAEQYF. DNA of the CDR3: TGTGCCAGCAGTTACGCGGGCCAGGGGCGGGCCGAGCAGTACTTC.

Only one count was recorded for this clone. CDR3 sequence reads: CASSLGTGGDGYTF. The CDR3 region has the DNA TGTGCCAGCAGCTTAGGGACAGGGGGCGATGGCTACACCTTC. The chain joins TRBV7-9 to TRBJ1-2; 11 bases line up with TRBD1. V shed 1 base, J shed 6 bases, and the junction held 1 base outside the gene matches. Germline-derived CDR1 and CDR2 are SEHNR and FQNEAQ (reference sequence). The CDR3 consists of 14 residues.

Comment on this clone: It is unclear where the CDR3 begins or ends on the DNA, so no DNA is shown, and the CDR3 is as TCRdb lists it. The chain employs TRBV6-6 and TRBJ1-1; TRBD1 is the table's D call and was not checked against the DNA. Inclusive of both ends, the CDR3 amounts to 15 amino acids. Germline V lookup: CDR1 MNHNY, CDR2 SVGAGI (reference sequence). The CDR3 protein is CASSSSTNQGTEAFF.

The chain couples TRBV25-1 to TRBJ2-1; 10 nucleotides agree with TRBD2. Trimming removed 3 bases from V and 2 bases from J; junction bases left unmatched: 7. CDR1 is MGHDK, CDR2 SYGVNS, per germline. The CDR3 consists of 17 residues. The CDR3 protein is CASSDQAGGPAYNEQFF. The CDR3 region has the DNA TGTGCCAGCAGTGATCAAGCGGGAGGGCCGGCCTACAATGAGCAGTTCTTC.

V usage is TRBV28 and J usage is TRBJ2-3; tentatively, D is TRBD1 (5 bases). The V gene lost 4 bases and the J gene lost 2 bases, with 25 bases spanning the gap. The V gene's germline CDR1 is MDHEN and CDR2 SYDVKM. CDR3 length: 19 residues. CDR3 sequence reads: CASSSPATFVQGNTDTQYF. For the CDR3, the DNA is TGTGCCAGCAGTTCTCCGGCTACCTTCGTTCAGGGAAACACAGATACGCAGTATTTT.

This clone was observed once. The chain recombines TRBV5-4 with TRBJ2-3; D not resolved. CDR3 length: 16 amino acids. Germline CDR1 reads SGHNT; CDR2 reads YYREEE (reference sequence). The V end lost 1 base, the J end lost 0 bases, and 12 bases lay between the germline ends. In nucleotides, the CDR3 is TGTGCCAGCAGCTTGTCGGCTGCAACTAGCACAGATACGCAGTATTTT. Amino acids: CASSLSAATSTDTQYF.

The CDR3 DNA sequence: TGTGCCAGCAGCACCCGGACTAGCGGGAGGGCCCGGGCAGATACGCAGTATTTT. Translation: CASSTRTSGRARADTQYF. The J gene is TRBJ2-3, the V gene TRBV11-2, with TRBD2 matching over 15 bases. V shed 5 bases and J 4 bases; nucleotides not matched to a gene: 10. Germline V lookup: CDR1 SGHAT, CDR2 FQNNGV. The CDR3 contains 18 residues.

V and J are TRBV7-9 and TRBJ1-5; TRBD1 might be the D (5 bases). Germline values: CDR1 SEHNR, CDR2 FQNEAQ (reference sequence). V gave up 1 base and J gave up 2 bases, with 9 bases separating them. CDR3 size: 15 residues. CDR3 sequence (DNA): TGTGCCAGCAGCTTAGGGGAACAGGGCAATCAGCCCCAGCATTTT. Its translation is CASSLGEQGNQPQHF.